This TCR beta chain was sequenced during a study of STAT5B mutations in CD4+ large granular lymphocyte leukemia. On this clone: The antigen remains undetermined.

The repertoire was sequenced with immunoSEQ multiplex PCR; TCRdb's copy has only in-frame clones and lacks some. Here the sample spans fewer than 45,000 clones, approximately 84% being singletons. Regarding the study as a whole: Patient CD4-sorted repertoires looked more clonal than healthy CD4+ repertoires, even without putative leukemic clones.

CDR1 and CDR2 from the germline V gene are SGHTA and FQGNSA. The CDR3 extends over 13 amino acids. Deletions cut 8 bases from V and 4 bases from J, with 14 bases between. The TCR was taken from a human donor in good health. V and J are TRBV7-2 and TRBJ1-2, with D hard to call. Material for sequencing was CD4+ T cells from blood buffy coats. CDR3 sequence: CASSKGVSYGYTF. CDR3 in DNA: TGTGCCAGCTCTAAGGGTGTGAGCTATGGCTACACCTTC.